These 32 T cell receptor beta chains were sequenced from one sample in a study of blood T cell repertoires in COVID-19. Measured with immunoSEQ multiplex PCR; TCRdb has only the in-frame clones, and not every one. In the table there are about 230,000 clones, around 84% of which are singletons. What was sequenced was peripheral blood. The receptor source for this set is a middle-aged man with acute or convalescent COVID-19.

This rearrangement joins TRBV6-5 to TRBJ2-7; D is possibly TRBD1 (6 bases). This CDR3 comprises 12 residues. Trimming cost V 6 bases and J 6 bases, with 12 bases left between them. Germline CDR1 is MNHEY and CDR2 is SVGAGI. CDR3 in amino acids: CASRERGSEQYF. The DNA of the CDR3 is TGTGCCAGCAGGGAGAGGGGGAGCGAGCAGTACTTC.

The chain combines TRBV11-2 with TRBJ1-1, with 7 bases that match TRBD1. Germline values: CDR1 SGHAT, CDR2 FQNNGV. The CDR3 consists of 16 residues. Trimming cost V 5 bases and J 0 bases; bases outside gene matches: 9. The CDR3 DNA follows: TGTGCCAGCAGCCCCCCTACGACAGGGATGAACACTGAAGCTTTCTTT. This gives the protein CASSPPTTGMNTEAFF.

The gene calls are TRBV6-5 and TRBJ2-1; D possibly corresponds to TRBD2 (5 bases). Trimming removed 10 bases from V and 1 base from J, with 11 bases in between. The CDR3 length is 13 residues. Germline lookup yields CDR1 MNHEY and CDR2 SVGAGI. CDR3 protein: CATERRSYNEQFF. CDR3 DNA sequence: TGTGCCACAGAGCGGCGTTCCTACAATGAGCAGTTCTTC.

Note on this clone: The same CDR3 arises from other DNA sequences in this sample as well. V gene TRBV9 combines with J gene TRBJ2-1; 7 bases fit TRBD2. Germline V gene data show CDR1 as SGDLS and CDR2 as YYNGEE. There are 14 residues in the CDR3. With V trimmed by 0 bases and J by 7 bases, 4 bases remained unmatched. CDR3 sequence reads: CASSVEAGVNEQFF. CDR3 DNA sequence: TGTGCCAGCAGCGTAGAGGCGGGGGTTAATGAGCAGTTCTTC.

This rearrangement joins TRBV6-5 to TRBJ2-7, with 11 bases identical to TRBD1. After removal of 9 bases from V and 9 bases from J, the junction contained 16 bases not matched to a gene. This CDR3 comprises 15 residues. In germline, CDR1 is MNHEY, CDR2 SVGAGI. The CDR3 DNA reads as TGTGCCAGTAATAGACCGGGACAGGGGGTGATGGGGCAGTACTTC. Its protein is CASNRPGQGVMGQYF.

The J gene is TRBJ1-1, the V gene TRBV6-6; 8 bases line up with TRBD1. This CDR3 is 16 amino acids long. Germline trimming cut 2 bases from V and 4 bases from J; bases unmatched to any gene: 9. Per germline, CDR1 MNHNY and CDR2 SVGAGI (reference sequence). Here the CDR3 reads CASSYPSTGVGTEAFF. CDR3 DNA: TGTGCCAGCAGTTACCCCTCGACAGGGGTCGGCACTGAAGCTTTCTTT.

The CDR3 DNA follows: TGTGCCAGCTCGCGGGGGATCACTCAAGAGACCCAGTACTTC. Protein sequence: CASSRGITQETQYF. The V gene is TRBV9, the J gene TRBJ2-5; 7 bases align to TRBD2. CDR1 and CDR2 (germline): SGDLS, YYNGEE. The V gene end was trimmed by 7 bases and the J gene end by 2 bases; junction bases not matched to a gene: 8. The CDR3 is 14 residues long.

The CDR3 protein is CASSLLQGGETQYF. The CDR3 DNA follows: TGTGCCAGCAGCTTATTACAGGGGGGAGAGACCCAGTACTTC. The V and J genes are TRBV7-6 and TRBJ2-5, with 8 bases that match TRBD1. The CDR3 spans 14 residues. Germline trimming cut 2 bases from V and 4 bases from J; bases unmatched to any gene: 3. CDR1 and CDR2 (germline): SGHVS, FNYEAQ.

The chain is built from TRBV19 and TRBJ1-5, with 7 bases that match TRBD1. CDR1 LNHDA and CDR2 SQIVND come from the germline V gene (reference sequence). The CDR3 is 14 amino acids. Trimming took 7 bases from V and 5 from J; bases not matched to a gene: 8. The CDR3 loop reads CASTSGQWDQPQHF. The CDR3 nucleotides are TGTGCCAGTACCTCGGGACAGTGGGATCAGCCCCAGCATTTT. Together with reference TRBV19 and TRBJ1-5, the CDR3 gives the full variable domain: DGGITQSPKYLFRKEGQNVTLSCEQNLNHDAMYWYRQDPGQGLRLIYYSQIVNDFQKGDIAEGYSVSREKKESFPLTVTSAQKNPTAFYLCASTSGQWDQPQHFGDGTRLSIL.

The chain recombines TRBV7-2 with TRBJ1-1, with 7 nucleotides matching TRBD1. With V trimmed by 5 bases and J by 4 bases, 13 bases remained unmatched. From germline, CDR1 is SGHTA and CDR2 FQGNSA. This CDR3 spans 16 amino acids. The CDR3 DNA follows: TGTGCCAGCAGCCAGAAGACAGGGTTTTGGGGCACTGAAGCTTTCTTT. Translation gives CASSQKTGFWGTEAFF.

The chain employs TRBV7-3 and TRBJ2-2; D remains ambiguous. Germline V lookup: CDR1 SGHTA, CDR2 FQGTGA. Trimming stripped 5 bases from V and 8 bases from J, with 9 bases between. The CDR3 contains 12 residues. DNA for the CDR3: TGTGCCAGCAGCACTAAGCAGGGGGAGCTGTTTTTT. Its protein product is CASSTKQGELFF.

The chain combines TRBV9 with TRBJ2-7, with TRBD2 matching over 7 bases. Germline V gene sequence: CDR1 SGDLS, CDR2 YYNGEE. The V segment lost 4 bases and the J segment 3 bases; nucleotides outside the gene matches: 16. This CDR3 is built from 17 residues. For the CDR3, the DNA is TGTGCCAGCAGCACCCGCCCAGGGAGCGGGGAATTCTACGAGCAGTACTTC. Its translation is CASSTRPGSGEFYEQYF.

The rearrangement uses TRBV6-6 and TRBJ1-1; unclear D gene. V lost 2 bases, J lost 3 bases, and 10 bases lay in between. This CDR3 comprises 14 residues. CDR1 and CDR2 (germline): MNHNY, SVGAGI (reference sequence). The CDR3 coding sequence is TGTGCCAGCAGTTACCTCGGCGGGGACACTGAAGCTTTCTTT. Translating gives CASSYLGGDTEAFF.

The gene calls are TRBV29-1 and TRBJ2-7; TRBD2 aligns across 7 bases. Trimming at V came to 6 bases and at J to 0 bases, leaving 11 bases not matched to a gene. CDR3 length: 15 amino acids. From germline, CDR1 is SQVTM and CDR2 ANQGSEA. The CDR3 is CSVVGGSLSSYEQYF. The CDR3 DNA reads as TGCAGCGTGGTAGGCGGGAGCCTGAGCTCCTACGAGCAGTACTTC.

CDR3 residues: CASSQEPTLKGARGNQPQHF. CDR3 bases: TGCGCCAGCAGCCAAGAACCCACCTTGAAGGGGGCGCGGGGCAATCAGCCCCAGCATTTT. V and J are TRBV4-1 and TRBJ1-5; 7 bases are a match to TRBD1. The V and J ends lost 0 bases and 2 bases, in that order; junction bases with no gene match: 16. This CDR3 has 20 amino acids. The germline gives CDR1 MGHRA, CDR2 YSYEKL.

This clone occurred a few times. Since no conserved phenylalanine or tryptophan closes the CDR3, a read error is the likely cause. The DNA is omitted, as the CDR3 cannot be located on it reliably, and the CDR3 follows TCRdb's listing. V usage is TRBV2 and J usage is TRBJ1-1. The CDR3 has 11 residues if both end residues are counted. CDR1 is SNHLY and CDR2 is FYNNEI in the germline V gene. The chain's CDR3 is CASSLGTNDLL.

This chain uses TRBV7-8 with TRBJ1-2; 8 nucleotides align to TRBD1. The CDR3 sequence is 13 residues long. The V gene end was trimmed by 5 bases and the J gene end by 9 bases; junction bases not matched to a gene: 8. Germline CDR1 is SGHVS and CDR2 is FQNEAQ. CDR3 nucleotide sequence: TGTGCCAGCAGCCAAACGACAGGGGTACGCTACACCTTC. It translates to CASSQTTGVRYTF.

The rearrangement links TRBV5-1 to TRBJ2-1, with D tentatively TRBD1 (6 bases). CDR3 length: 14 residues. The V end was cut by 0 bases, the J end by 2 bases, with 6 bases between. In germline, CDR1 is SGHRS, CDR2 YFSETQ. This CDR3 reads CASSLDRAYNEQFF. CDR3 coding DNA: TGCGCCAGCAGCTTGGACAGGGCCTACAATGAGCAGTTCTTC.

The chain carries TRBV5-5 and TRBJ2-3; D perhaps matches TRBD2 (6 bases). This CDR3 is 15 amino acids long. Germline-derived CDR1 and CDR2 are SGHKS and YYEKEE (reference sequence). V lost 4 bases to trimming and J lost 5 bases, with 17 bases between them. The CDR3 DNA reads as TGTGCCAGCAGCCGAGGTGGTGTGGGAGGAGATACGCAGTATTTT. Translated, it gives CASSRGGVGGDTQYF.

The rearrangement joins TRBV29-1 to TRBJ1-1; TRBD1 is a possible D gene (5 bases). The length of the CDR3 is 14 residues. The V end was cut by 4 bases, the J end by 0 bases, with 12 bases between. Germline CDR1 is SQVTM and CDR2 is ANQGSEA. CDR3 in amino acids: CSVGYGGLNTEAFF. The CDR3 bases are TGCAGCGTTGGGTACGGGGGGTTGAACACTGAAGCTTTCTTT.

V and J are TRBV5-1 and TRBJ1-6, with 7 bases lining up with TRBD1. This CDR3 region has 15 residues. J lost 7 bases, V lost 5 bases, and 9 bases had no gene match. From germline, CDR1 is SGHRS and CDR2 YFSETQ. The CDR3 sequence is CASRTETGRNSPLHF. The CDR3 coding sequence is TGCGCCAGCAGAACCGAGACAGGGAGGAATTCACCCCTCCACTTT.

This clone came up a few times. V gene TRBV19 combines with J gene TRBJ1-2; no firm D call. The V end was cut by 10 bases, the J end by 8 bases, with 14 bases between. The CDR3 is 11 amino acids. Germline lookup yields CDR1 LNHDA and CDR2 SQIVND (reference sequence). The CDR3 reads CATGSGRGYTF. The CDR3 DNA follows: TGTGCCACCGGATCCGGGAGAGGCTACACCTTC. The entire variable domain, with the rest obtained from reference TRBV19 and TRBJ1-2, is as follows: DGGITQSPKYLFRKEGQNVTLSCEQNLNHDAMYWYRQDPGQGLRLIYYSQIVNDFQKGDIAEGYSVSREKKESFPLTVTSAQKNPTAFYLCATGSGRGYTFGSGTRLTVV.

V gene TRBV11-2 combines with J gene TRBJ1-2, with a tentative D call TRBD1 (5 bases). Germline CDR1 SGHAT, CDR2 FQNNGV. This CDR3 has 12 amino acids. Trimming left V 1 base short and J 8 bases short, with 8 bases between. The CDR3 here is CASSLAGIGYTF. CDR3 nucleotide sequence: TGTGCCAGCAGCTTAGCAGGGATCGGCTACACCTTC.

The J gene is TRBJ2-1, the V gene TRBV6-4, with 10 nucleotides matching TRBD2. Germline assignment: CDR1 MRHNA and CDR2 SNTAGT. CDR3 length: 15 residues. V lost 3 bases and J lost 4; bases outside the gene matches: 3. The CDR3, as DNA: TGTGCCAGCAGTGAAGTAGCGGGGGGATACAATGAGCAGTTCTTC. Amino acids: CASSEVAGGYNEQFF.

The gene calls are TRBV19 and TRBJ1-1; TRBD1 aligns across 8 bases. J lost 4 bases, V lost 5 bases, and 6 bases had no gene match. The V gene's germline CDR1 is LNHDA and CDR2 SQIVND (reference sequence). This CDR3 contains 14 residues. The CDR3 protein is CASSLQGAGTEAFF. DNA of the CDR3: TGTGCCAGTAGTCTCCAGGGGGCAGGCACTGAAGCTTTCTTT.

J is TRBJ1-4 and V is TRBV5-1; TRBD1 aligns across 7 bases. V shed 4 bases, J shed 7 bases, and the junction held 7 bases outside the gene matches. CDR1 SGHRS and CDR2 YFSETQ come from the germline V gene. The CDR3 loop spans 14 amino acids. The CDR3 DNA reads TGCGCCAGCAGCCCAGGGGGAGCGAGTGAAAAACTGTTTTTT. It specifies CASSPGGASEKLFF.

This clone was detected only a few times. The gene calls are TRBV13 and TRBJ1-1; D perhaps matches TRBD1 (5 bases). The CDR3 runs 16 residues. Looked up from germline, CDR1 is PRHDT and CDR2 is FYEKMQ (reference sequence). The germline V and J ends were trimmed by 6 bases and 1 base, with 18 bases remaining between them. The DNA of the CDR3 is TGTGCCAGCAGTTCCTCCTCGGGGGTAGGGAACACTGAAGCTTTCTTT. Translating it yields CASSSSSGVGNTEAFF.

The chain couples TRBV6-5 to TRBJ2-2; D call uncertain. In germline, CDR1 is MNHEY, CDR2 SVGAGI. The CDR3 extends over 13 amino acids. V shed 8 bases and J shed 5 bases, with 12 bases lying between them. The CDR3 spells CASPLTATGELFF. CDR3 coding DNA: TGTGCCAGCCCCCTAACAGCTACCGGGGAGCTGTTTTTT.

V gene TRBV19 combines with J gene TRBJ2-1, with TRBD1 matching 8 bases. J gave up 5 bases and V 3 bases, and 6 bases lay outside the gene matches. Germline values: CDR1 LNHDA, CDR2 SQIVND (reference sequence). This CDR3 comprises 15 residues. In DNA form, the CDR3 reads TGTGCCAGTAGTATCAGCGACAGGGGTGACAATGAGCAGTTCTTC. This codes for CASSISDRGDNEQFF.

The V gene is TRBV28, the J gene TRBJ2-7, with 9 nucleotides matching TRBD2. The germline CDR1 and CDR2 sequences are MDHEN and SYDVKM. The CDR3 contains 15 residues. The trim removed 5 bases at V and 7 bases at J, leaving 12 bases unmatched. The DNA of the CDR3 is TGTGCCAGCAGTCCCCAAGCGGGGGGCTTTTGGGAGCAGTACTTC. The encoded protein is CASSPQAGGFWEQYF.

The V call is TRBV10-2, the J call TRBJ1-2; D gene unclear. V was pared by 4 bases and J by 0 bases, with 15 bases between. This CDR3 spans 16 amino acids. Germline V gene sequence: CDR1 WSHSY, CDR2 SAAADI. The CDR3 DNA reads TGCGCCAGCAGTGGGGCCCCAACGGGGTCTAACTATGGCTACACCTTC. Protein sequence: CASSGAPTGSNYGYTF.

The V gene is TRBV7-9, the J gene TRBJ1-1; D might be TRBD1 (5 bases). V was trimmed by 3 bases and J by 4 bases, leaving 18 bases between them. The CDR3 extends over 16 amino acids. Per the germline V gene, CDR1 is SEHNR and CDR2 is FQNEAQ (reference sequence). The CDR3 DNA sequence: TGTGCCAGCAGCTTGCTCCAGGGTGAAGTACGCACTGAAGCTTTCTTT. Encoded protein: CASSLLQGEVRTEAFF.